The 13 T cell receptor beta chains below were found in one sample sequenced in a study of blood T cell repertoires in COVID-19. The data were produced by immunoSEQ multiplex PCR, yet TCRdb's version contains in-frame clones alone and is incomplete. The sample includes 250,000 to 350,000 clones, around nine tenths of them seen just once. The specimen was peripheral blood. The origin of the receptors is a woman in her twenties or thirties with COVID-19, enrolled during active disease.

The J gene is TRBJ2-2, the V gene TRBV28; 11 bases align to TRBD2. The CDR3 has 18 amino acids. V shed 4 bases, J shed 6 bases, and the junction held 13 bases outside the gene matches. Per germline, CDR1 MDHEN and CDR2 SYDVKM. CDR3 protein: CASSSFDPGLAAAGELFF. In DNA, the CDR3 is TGTGCCAGCAGTTCATTTGATCCGGGACTAGCGGCCGCCGGGGAGCTGTTTTTT.

In the case of this clone: A junction end diverges from the germline sequence, so it may reflect a read error. The chain couples TRBV28 to TRBJ1-5; D gene uncertain. Germline V gene sequence: CDR1 MDHEN, CDR2 SYDVKM. The CDR3 length is 11 residues. The CDR3 DNA reads TGTGCCAGCAGTTTCCATCAACCCCAGCATTTT. It specifies CASSFHQPQHF.

The chain carries TRBV2 and TRBJ2-1, with unresolved D. CDR3 length: 11 residues. CDR1 is SNHLY and CDR2 is FYNNEI in the germline V gene. The V and J ends lost 3 bases and 7 bases respectively, with 4 bases between them. CDR3 loop: CASSDSNEQFF. Here the CDR3 DNA reads TGTGCCAGCAGTGATTCGAATGAGCAGTTCTTC.

The chain couples TRBV24-1 to TRBJ2-1; 8 nucleotides line up with TRBD1. Germline CDR1 is KGHDR and CDR2 is SFDVKD. With V trimmed by 3 bases and J by 0 bases, 3 bases remained unmatched. The CDR3 contains 16 residues. The CDR3: CATSDPTGGSYNEQFF. The CDR3 coding sequence is TGTGCCACCAGTGATCCCACAGGGGGCTCCTACAATGAGCAGTTCTTC.

The V gene is TRBV19, the J gene TRBJ2-7, with a possible D match to TRBD1 (5 bases). Per germline, CDR1 LNHDA and CDR2 SQIVND (reference sequence). V was clipped by 5 bases and J by 2 bases, with 25 bases between them. This CDR3 has 18 residues. CDR3 loop: CASSSLFQGDGVPYEQYF. CDR3 nucleotides: TGTGCCAGTAGTTCACTCTTTCAGGGTGATGGGGTTCCCTACGAGCAGTACTTC.

This rearrangement joins TRBV7-3 to TRBJ2-1; 7 nucleotides align to TRBD1. The germline V gene encodes CDR1 SGHTA and CDR2 FQGTGA. V was pared by 5 bases and J by 8 bases, with 12 bases of the junction left unmatched. CDR3 length equals 15 residues. CDR3 nucleotides: TGTGCCAGCAGCCCGACAGGGCCGTTAGGCGATGAGCAGTTCTTC. Translation gives CASSPTGPLGDEQFF.

V usage is TRBV11-2 and J usage is TRBJ2-3; D is possibly TRBD2 (5 bases). The germline V gene encodes CDR1 SGHAT and CDR2 FQNNGV. V lost 1 base and J 1 base, leaving 18 bases between the germline ends. The CDR3 runs to 18 residues. CDR3 amino acids: CASSLGGGGGMGTDTQYF. The CDR3 coding sequence is TGTGCCAGCAGCTTAGGGGGTGGAGGCGGTATGGGCACAGATACGCAGTATTTT.

The rearrangement uses TRBV4-1 and TRBJ1-5, with a tentative D call TRBD1 (6 bases). The CDR3 contains 17 residues. The germline CDR1 and CDR2 sequences are MGHRA and YSYEKL. The germline V and J ends were trimmed by 0 bases and 3 bases, with 15 bases remaining between them. The CDR3 nucleotides read TGCGCCAGCAGCCAAGATAGAGTGACAGGACCCAATCAGCCCCAGCATTTT. Amino acids: CASSQDRVTGPNQPQHF.

The chain combines TRBV6-1 with TRBJ1-1, with no clear D. Trimming removed 3 bases at V and 0 bases at J, with 11 bases between. The CDR3 loop spans 15 amino acids. The germline gives CDR1 MNHNS, CDR2 SASEGT. The CDR3 sequence is CASSDQPDMNTEAFF. The CDR3 DNA is TGTGCCAGCAGTGACCAGCCAGACATGAACACTGAAGCTTTCTTT.

V usage is TRBV6-5 and J usage is TRBJ1-4; 10 nucleotides line up with TRBD1. Germline CDR1 and CDR2: MNHEY and SVGAGI. The V gene end was trimmed by 6 bases and the J gene end by 4 bases; junction bases not matched to a gene: 2. The CDR3 has 14 amino acids. The CDR3 nucleotides read TGTGCCAGCAGAGGGACAGGGGATAATGAAAAACTGTTTTTT. It yields the protein CASRGTGDNEKLFF.

The rearrangement uses TRBV24-1 and TRBJ2-1, with 7 positions matching TRBD2. In germline, CDR1 is KGHDR, CDR2 SFDVKD. The CDR3 totals 15 residues. V shed 0 bases, J shed 9 bases, and the junction held 7 bases outside the gene matches. The CDR3 nucleotides read TGTGCCACCAGTGATTTGTCGGGGGGAGTGGGTGAGCAGTTCTTC. Its translation is CATSDLSGGVGEQFF.

The gene calls are TRBV12-3 or TRBV12-4 and TRBJ1-2, with D possibly being TRBD1 (5 bases). The CDR3 extends over 13 amino acids. V dropped 5 bases and J dropped 4 bases, with 11 bases sitting between them. CDR3 protein: CASSPDRLYGYTF. In DNA form, the CDR3 reads TGTGCCAGCAGTCCTGACAGACTCTATGGCTACACCTTC.

The CDR3 reads CASSLGRTLAKNIQYF. For the CDR3, the DNA is TGTGCCAGCAGCTTGGGACGGACTCTAGCCAAAAACATTCAGTACTTC. This chain uses TRBV5-4 with TRBJ2-4, with a weak D call TRBD2 (5 bases). The CDR3 runs to 16 residues. V lost 0 bases and J 0 bases, leaving 10 bases between the germline ends. Germline CDR1 SGHNT, CDR2 YYREEE (reference sequence).